The 20 T cell receptor beta chains below were found in one sample sequenced in a study of cytomegalovirus exposure and HLA in healthy donors. The PCR employed 60 Vbeta primers together with 13 Jbeta primers. Clones were sequenced by immunoSEQ multiplex PCR, and TCRdb holds only the in-frame ones, with some missing. In the table there are fewer than 90,000 clones, around four fifths of which are singletons. The sequencing input was PBMCs. These receptors were taken from a human donor in good health.

The chain has TRBV5-1 and TRBJ2-2; weak D call: TRBD2 (5 bases). The germline V gene encodes CDR1 SGHRS and CDR2 YFSETQ. This CDR3 has 15 residues. Trimming stripped 5 bases from V and 5 bases from J, with 16 bases between. CDR3 sequence (DNA): TGCGCCAGCAGACCCGACACCGGCGGGACCGGGGAGCTGTTTTTT. This sequence encodes CASRPDTGGTGELFF.

This chain uses TRBV19 with TRBJ1-1; D gene uncertain. The CDR3 contains 14 residues. Germline V gene data show CDR1 as LNHDA and CDR2 as SQIVND (reference sequence). Trimming left V 4 bases short and J 5 bases short, with 14 bases between. CDR3 DNA sequence: TGTGCCAGTAGTACGTCCGGATTCGGGACTGAAGCTTTCTTT. Its protein product is CASSTSGFGTEAFF.

The chain is built from TRBV7-2 and TRBJ1-3; TRBD1 agrees at 8 bases. Looked up from germline, CDR1 is SGHTA and CDR2 is FQGNSA. This CDR3 region has 15 residues. The trim removed 3 bases at V and 4 bases at J, leaving 5 bases unmatched. CDR3 sequence: CASSFSTGAGNTIYF. In DNA form, the CDR3 reads TGTGCCAGCAGCTTTTCGACAGGGGCGGGAAACACCATATATTTT.

This clone was counted once. The chain uses TRBV27 and TRBJ2-7; 7 nucleotides align to TRBD2. The CDR3 has 13 amino acids. Germline CDR1 MNHEY, CDR2 SMNVEV (reference sequence). Losses at the gene ends were 6 bases for V and 8 bases for J; bases not matched to a gene: 10. The CDR3, as DNA: TGTGCCAGCAGCGCGGGGGACGCGTGGCAGCAGTACTTC. As protein: CASSAGDAWQQYF.

The V call is TRBV30, the J call TRBJ1-1; maybe TRBD1 (6 bases). CDR3 length: 14 residues. V lost 5 bases, J lost 1 base, and 14 bases lay in between. Germline V gene sequence: CDR1 GTSNPN, CDR2 SVGIG (reference sequence). CDR3 protein: CAWAGDRRNTEAFF. In nucleotides, the CDR3 is TGTGCCTGGGCGGGAGACAGGAGGAACACTGAAGCTTTCTTT.

The chain carries TRBV5-1 and TRBJ2-5, with D possibly matching TRBD2 (6 bases). Between the trimmed V and J ends, which lost 1 base and 2 bases, there was a span of 9 bases. The CDR3 has 14 residues. Germline V CDR1 and CDR2: SGHRS, YFSETQ. The CDR3 DNA reads as TGCGCCAGCAGCTTGAAGGGGACTCAAGAGACCCAGTACTTC. Translation: CASSLKGTQETQYF.

J is TRBJ1-2 and V is TRBV29-1, with D perhaps matching TRBD1 (5 bases). The V end was cut by 7 bases, the J end by 6 bases, with 9 bases between. CDR1 is SQVTM, CDR2 ANQGSEA, per germline. This CDR3 has 10 residues. The CDR3 is CSADSDGYTF. The CDR3 DNA is TGCAGCGCTGACAGTGATGGCTACACCTTC.

This clone was seen a handful of times. The gene calls are TRBV5-3 and TRBJ2-7; 8 bases match TRBD1. TRBV5-3 is sorted into the ORF group, with uncertain function. The CDR3 spans 19 residues. The junction had 20 bases not matched to a gene; V was cut back by 5 bases and J by 1 base. For the CDR3, the DNA is TGTGCCAGAAGTTCCTCCGGGACAGGTCCTTCCGTAATATCCTACGAGCAGTACTTC. Encoded protein: CARSSSGTGPSVISYEQYF.

This rearrangement joins TRBV6-1 to TRBJ2-3, with 7 bases lining up with TRBD1. The germline CDR1 and CDR2 sequences are MNHNS and SASEGT. The CDR3 extends over 15 amino acids. V trimming: 11 bases; J trimming: 0 bases; junction bases outside the gene matches: 11. CDR3 residues: CAGGQRPPSTDTQYF. DNA for the CDR3: TGTGCCGGGGGACAGAGACCCCCTAGCACAGATACGCAGTATTTT.

This CDR3 reads CASRKAGGIPTTDTQYF. In nucleotides, the CDR3 is TGCGCCAGCAGGAAAGCGGGGGGGATACCTACCACAGATACGCAGTATTTT. This rearrangement joins TRBV5-1 to TRBJ2-3, with 10 bases matching TRBD2. The CDR3 loop spans 17 amino acids. Germline trimming cut 5 bases from V and 2 bases from J; bases unmatched to any gene: 11. Germline V gives CDR1 SGHRS, CDR2 YFSETQ.

This chain joins TRBV9 and TRBJ2-3; TRBD2 matches 10 bases. Germline values: CDR1 SGDLS, CDR2 YYNGEE. V shed 3 bases, J shed 4 bases, and the junction held 5 bases outside the gene matches. CDR3 length: 15 amino acids. As DNA, the CDR3 is TGTGCCAGCAGCGCTAGCGGGGGTTACGCAGATACGCAGTATTTT. It codes for CASSASGGYADTQYF.

This clone was counted only a few times. The chain employs TRBV9 and TRBJ1-2; the D is unclear. This CDR3 is built from 13 residues. V was clipped by 2 bases and J by 4 bases, with 9 bases between them. Per the germline V gene, CDR1 is SGDLS and CDR2 is YYNGEE. This CDR3 reads CASSVRDFYGYTF. The CDR3 DNA is TGTGCCAGCAGCGTGAGGGATTTCTATGGCTACACCTTC.

Comment on this clone: Without the conserved terminal phenylalanine or tryptophan, this CDR3 likely stems from a read error. The gene calls are TRBV7-8 and TRBJ1-1; the D gene is possibly TRBD1 (6 bases). The CDR3 has 15 residues. Germline values: CDR1 SGHVS, CDR2 FQNEAQ. V gave up 7 bases and J gave up 0 bases, with 15 bases separating them. The CDR3 bases are TGTGCCAGCACCGAGAGAGGACAGATGAACACTGAAGCTTTCCTT. Amino acid sequence: CASTERGQMNTEAFL.

The chain couples TRBV6-1 to TRBJ2-7; D is uncertain. The CDR3 totals 14 residues. The V end lost 3 bases, the J end lost 2 bases, and 11 bases lay between the germline ends. Per germline, CDR1 MNHNS and CDR2 SASEGT. CDR3 nucleotides: TGTGCCAGCAGTGACTCCTCCAGCGCCTACGAGCAGTACTTC. It translates to CASSDSSSAYEQYF.

The V and J genes are TRBV15 and TRBJ1-2, with 10 bases lining up with TRBD1. There are 13 residues in the CDR3. Germline CDR1 LNHNV, CDR2 YYDKDF (reference sequence). The V gene end was trimmed by 5 bases and the J gene end by 7 bases; junction bases not matched to a gene: 4. CDR3 region: CATSGQGVPGYTF. The DNA for the CDR3 is TGTGCCACCAGCGGACAGGGGGTGCCTGGCTACACCTTC.

This chain links TRBV18 with TRBJ2-7, with D maybe TRBD1 (5 bases). Germline V gene sequence: CDR1 KGHSH, CDR2 LQKENI. The CDR3 contains 14 residues. The V and J ends lost 0 bases and 1 base respectively, with 7 bases between them. The CDR3 loop reads CASSPPAGSYEQYF. The CDR3 region has the DNA TGTGCCAGCTCACCACCGGCAGGGTCCTACGAGCAGTACTTC.

This chain links TRBV11-3 with TRBJ2-3; a weak D match, TRBD2 (5 bases). This CDR3 has 14 residues. Per the germline V gene, CDR1 is SGHNT and CDR2 is YENEEA. V was trimmed by 0 bases and J by 3 bases, leaving 7 bases between them. For the CDR3, the DNA is TGTGCCAGCAGCTTAGATCCGGGAACAGATACGCAGTATTTT. Encoded protein: CASSLDPGTDTQYF.

This clone was seen a few times. V usage is TRBV30 and J usage is TRBJ1-1; perhaps TRBD1 as D (6 bases). Germline V gene sequence: CDR1 GTSNPN, CDR2 SVGIG (reference sequence). This CDR3 contains 14 residues. The V end was cut by 5 bases, the J end by 3 bases, with 16 bases between. The CDR3 coding sequence is TGTGCCTGGCAGGGGCCGGGACGGGACACTGAAGCTTTCTTT. Translated: CAWQGPGRDTEAFF.

This clone was seen a handful of times. The chain couples TRBV6-5 to TRBJ1-1; D is unresolved. The CDR3 spans 13 residues. The germline gives CDR1 MNHEY, CDR2 SVGAGI. The V end lost 7 bases, the J end lost 0 bases, and 9 bases lay between the germline ends. CDR3 sequence: CASTRGVNTEAFF. The DNA for the CDR3 is TGTGCCAGCACCCGCGGGGTGAACACTGAAGCTTTCTTT.

The gene calls are TRBV10-3 and TRBJ2-1; possibly TRBD1 for D (6 bases). This CDR3 is built from 14 residues. Looked up from germline, CDR1 is ENHRY and CDR2 is SYGVKD. V was cut by 6 bases and J by 3 bases, with 12 bases left in between. The CDR3 sequence: CAISRGNNYNEQFF. The CDR3 DNA reads as TGTGCCATCAGCAGGGGAAACAACTACAATGAGCAGTTCTTC.